The 5 T cell receptor beta chains in this list originate from one sample, sequenced in a study of response to subunit inactivated influenza vaccine. TCRdb independently ran MiXCR on the RT-PCR reads; one entry per CDR3 protein. This table has around 850,000 distinct CDR3 sequences, about 18% appearing once. The sequencing used PBMCs from blood, collected 5 to 6 days after vaccination. The source is a man in his fifties who received an inactivated influenza vaccine.

This chain joins TRBV4-1 and TRBJ2-1, with TRBD2 as a possible D gene (6 bases). The CDR3 loop spans 14 amino acids. V dropped 4 bases and J dropped 12 bases, with 19 bases sitting between them. Germline V gene data show CDR1 as MGHRA and CDR2 as YSYEKL. This CDR3 is CASSLSQSSEGQFF. The DNA of the CDR3 is TGCGCCAGCAGCCTCAGCCAGTCTAGCGAAGGGCAGTTCTTC.

This clonotype has a count of ten or more. CDR3 nucleotides: TGCGCCAGCAAGAGGGACAGGACTCAAGAGACCCAGTACTTC. As protein: CASKRDRTQETQYF. The chain recombines TRBV5-1 with TRBJ2-5; TRBD1 matches 8 bases. V lost 6 bases, J lost 2 bases, and 6 bases stayed unmatched. The CDR3 contains 14 residues. Per the germline V gene, CDR1 is SGHRS and CDR2 is YFSETQ. The full variable domain, with the rest looked up from reference TRBV5-1 and TRBJ2-5, is KAGVTQTPRYLIKTRGQQVTLSCSPISGHRSVSWYQQTPGQGLQFLFEYFSETQRNKGNFPGRFSGRQFSNSRSEMNVSTLELGDSALYLCASKRDRTQETQYFGPGTRLLVL.

This clonotype has a count of ten or more. The chain's CDR3 is CASSLGQGNEKLFF. The CDR3 DNA reads TGTGCCAGCAGCTTGGGTCAGGGCAATGAAAAACTGTTTTTT. This chain joins TRBV5-6 and TRBJ1-4, with D possibly matching TRBD1 (5 bases). Per the germline V gene, CDR1 is SGHDT and CDR2 is YYEEEE. V lost 0 bases and J 5 bases, leaving 8 bases between the germline ends. The CDR3 has 14 amino acids.

This clonotype was counted a few times. J is TRBJ2-1 and V is TRBV7-2; D may be TRBD2 (6 bases). The CDR3 length is 15 residues. CDR1 and CDR2 from the germline V gene are SGHTA and FQGNSA. Trimming left V 9 bases short and J 2 bases short, with 17 bases between. CDR3 amino acids: CASTVERVTYNEQFF. The DNA of the CDR3 is TGTGCCAGTACCGTGGAGCGGGTAACCTACAATGAGCAGTTCTTC.

Many counts were recorded for this clonotype. V usage is TRBV4-3 and J usage is TRBJ2-1; 12 bases line up with TRBD2. Germline V gene sequence: CDR1 LGHNA, CDR2 YSLEER. V shed 3 bases and J 5 bases; nucleotides not matched to a gene: 5. The CDR3 contains 16 residues. In nucleotides, the CDR3 is TGCGCCAGCAGCCATTCTAGCGGGAGGGCCGACAATGAGCAGTTCTTC. Translated: CASSHSSGRADNEQFF.